This T cell receptor (beta chain) was retrieved from a study of beta chain features in type 1 diabetes. Germline V gene sequence: CDR1 MNHNY, CDR2 SVGAGI (reference sequence). This CDR3 contains 13 residues. V lost 5 bases, J lost 5 bases, and 3 bases stayed unmatched. Regarding the study as a whole: VDJ junctions from patients with type 1 diabetes contained fewer insertions and more deletions. Shorter TCRB CDR3s, moderately but significantly so, were found in Type 1 diabetes patients in all four CD4+ subsets.

In this sample, this clone turned up a few times. Its antigen is still unknown. The investigators reverse transcribed all of the isolated RNA, so they sequenced expressed TCRB transcripts. Some clones are missing from TCRdb's copy, which holds only in-frame ones; the method was immunoSEQ multiplex PCR. The sample lists 550,000 to 850,000 clones, 13% occurring once. This receptor was identified in a man between 18 and 29 years old with type 1 diabetes. Input material: naive CD4+ T cells from blood. The chain couples TRBV6-6 to TRBJ2-1, with TRBD1 matching 7 bases. CDR3 nucleotide sequence: TGTGCCAGCAGTCGGGACAGCAACAATGAGCAGTTCTTC. It yields the protein CASSRDSNNEQFF.